This is a list of T cell receptor beta chains from one sample in a study of a mutant IDH1 vaccine in newly diagnosed glioma. Produced via immunoSEQ multiplex PCR; TCRdb's table is partial and in-frame only. Of tens of thousands of clones detected, roughly 78% appear once; the ten largest clones hold 24%. No antigens are known for them. The sequences come from PBMCs, collected from a glioma patient whose treatment included an IDH1 peptide vaccine. These receptors were collected from a man aged 25-45 years with glioma. Both conserved end residues are part of each CDR3. Each record gives: J gene, V gene, clone size, D gene, CDR3 DNA, CDR3 protein. A D gene is named only where the DNA matches it firmly. Some rows mark clone size as missing; the rest say once, few, many or name a class of expanded clone.

j_gene: TRBJ2-1; v_gene: TRBV4-1; abundance: few; d_gene: TRBD2; CDR3nt: TGCGCCAGCAGCCAAGGGGGACTAGTCCCCAATGAGCAGTTCTTC; CDR3aa: CASSQGGLVPNEQFF
j_gene: TRBJ2-1; v_gene: TRBV4-3; abundance: NA; d_gene: NA; CDR3nt: TGCGCCAGCAGCCAAGTTGGGACACAAAACAATGAGCAGTTCTTC; CDR3aa: CASSQVGTQNNEQFF
j_gene: TRBJ1-1; v_gene: TRBV5-1; abundance: NA; d_gene: NA; CDR3nt: TGCGCCAGCAGCTTGGTAATGAACACTGAAGCTTTCTTT; CDR3aa: CASSLVMNTEAFF
j_gene: TRBJ2-7; v_gene: TRBV4-2; abundance: NA; d_gene: NA; CDR3nt: TGTGCCAGCAGCCAACGCCTGGACGGGTACGAGCAGTACTTC; CDR3aa: CASSQRLDGYEQYF
j_gene: TRBJ2-3; v_gene: TRBV7-2; abundance: few; d_gene: TRBD2; CDR3nt: TGTGCCAGCAGCTCCACGGGCAGCGGGGGGACTACAGATACGCAGTATTTT; CDR3aa: CASSSTGSGGTTDTQYF
j_gene: TRBJ2-1; v_gene: TRBV14; abundance: NA; d_gene: TRBD2; CDR3nt: TGTGCCAGCCGGAATTCGATAGCGGGAGGGGAATACAATGAGCAGTTCTTC; CDR3aa: CASRNSIAGGEYNEQFF
j_gene: TRBJ1-1; v_gene: TRBV6-1; abundance: NA; d_gene: NA; CDR3nt: TGTGCCAGCAGTGAAGAAGAAGGGGGGGCGACTGAAGCTTTCTTT; CDR3aa: CASSEEEGGATEAFF
j_gene: TRBJ1-4; v_gene: TRBV5-1; abundance: NA; d_gene: TRBD1; CDR3nt: TGCGCCAGCAGCTTGGGTATCCGACAGGGAAATGAAAAACTGTTTTTT; CDR3aa: CASSLGIRQGNEKLFF
j_gene: TRBJ1-1; v_gene: TRBV21-1; abundance: NA; d_gene: NA; CDR3nt: TGTGCCAGCAGCTCCCCGAACACTGAAGCTTTCTTT; CDR3aa: CASSSPNTEAFF
j_gene: TRBJ1-4; v_gene: TRBV6-4; abundance: NA; d_gene: NA; CDR3nt: TGTGCCAGCAGTGGACAGGAAAAACTGTTTTTT; CDR3aa: CASSGQEKLFF
j_gene: TRBJ1-1; v_gene: TRBV7-8; abundance: NA; d_gene: NA; CDR3nt: TGTGCCAGCAGCTTAGTCAAACAGTCTGAAGCTTTCTTT; CDR3aa: CASSLVKQSEAFF
j_gene: TRBJ1-1; v_gene: TRBV18; abundance: few; d_gene: NA; CDR3nt: TGTGCCAGCTCTCCCCGGACAGATTCAAACACTGAAGCTTTCTTT; CDR3aa: CASSPRTDSNTEAFF
j_gene: TRBJ2-3; v_gene: TRBV5-1; abundance: NA; d_gene: TRBD2; CDR3nt: TGCGCCAGCAGCTTTCCCCTAGCGGGCACAGATACGCAGTATTTT; CDR3aa: CASSFPLAGTDTQYF
j_gene: TRBJ2-2; v_gene: TRBV11-1; abundance: NA; d_gene: TRBD1; CDR3nt: TGTGCCAGCAGCTTTGACAGGGGCACCGGGGAGCTGTTTTTT; CDR3aa: CASSFDRGTGELFF
j_gene: TRBJ2-5; v_gene: TRBV5-4; abundance: NA; d_gene: NA; CDR3nt: TGTGCCAGCAGCCCGGGCGGGGCGGAGACCCAGTACTTC; CDR3aa: CASSPGGAETQYF
j_gene: TRBJ2-7; v_gene: TRBV6-5; abundance: once; d_gene: TRBD1; CDR3nt: TGTGCCAGCAGTTACGCTAGACAGGGGCACCCCTACGAGCAGTACTTC; CDR3aa: CASSYARQGHPYEQYF
j_gene: TRBJ2-7; v_gene: TRBV5-1; abundance: few; d_gene: TRBD2; CDR3nt: TGCGCCAGCAGCATAGAAGGGACTAGCGGGAGGGTGCCGCAGTACTTC; CDR3aa: CASSIEGTSGRVPQYF
j_gene: TRBJ2-3; v_gene: TRBV4-1; abundance: NA; d_gene: NA; CDR3nt: TGCGCCAGCAGCCAAGATCTTTCGAGAGATACGCAGTATTTT; CDR3aa: CASSQDLSRDTQYF
j_gene: TRBJ2-2; v_gene: TRBV7-7; abundance: NA; d_gene: TRBD2; CDR3nt: TGTGCCAGCAGCTTAGCGGGCCTTAGGGAGGGCCGGCCCGGGGAGCTGTTTTTT; CDR3aa: CASSLAGLREGRPGELFF
j_gene: TRBJ1-2; v_gene: TRBV30; abundance: NA; d_gene: TRBD1; CDR3nt: TGTGCCTGGAGCAAAGGACAGGGGGCGTCGTATGGCTACACCTTC; CDR3aa: CAWSKGQGASYGYTF
j_gene: TRBJ1-1; v_gene: TRBV13; abundance: NA; d_gene: NA; CDR3nt: TGTGCCAGCCGGTGGGGGGGCCGGGCCGCTGAAGCTTTCTTT; CDR3aa: CASRWGGRAAEAFF
j_gene: TRBJ1-5; v_gene: TRBV27; abundance: NA; d_gene: NA; CDR3nt: TGTGCCAGCAGTTTTGCCGGGGGCGTCAATCAGCCCCAGCATTTT; CDR3aa: CASSFAGGVNQPQHF
j_gene: TRBJ2-1; v_gene: TRBV5-1; abundance: NA; d_gene: TRBD2; CDR3nt: TGCGCCAGCAGCGGTCTACTAGCGGGGGAGCAGTTCTTC; CDR3aa: CASSGLLAGEQFF